What follows is one T cell receptor (beta chain) and its context. This sample was taken from a study of cytomegalovirus exposure and HLA in healthy donors. The CDR3 loop spans 15 amino acids. V was trimmed by 2 bases and J by 1 base, leaving 9 bases between them. Per the germline V gene, CDR1 is SGHDT and CDR2 is YYEEEE. With 60 Vbeta and 13 Jbeta primers, the PCR was carried out. The assay was immunoSEQ multiplex PCR, and TCRdb's table has in-frame clones only and misses some. The top ten clones hold about 4% of a sample with 150,000 to 180,000 clones, 60% to 85% of them seen once. Sequenced material: PBMCs. J is TRBJ2-2 and V is TRBV5-6, with no clear D. This TCR came from a middle-aged woman in good health and CMV-seronegative. CDR3 sequence reads: CASSLSVLNTGELFF. The CDR3 DNA reads as TGTGCCAGCAGCTTAAGCGTTTTGAACACCGGGGAGCTGTTTTTT.